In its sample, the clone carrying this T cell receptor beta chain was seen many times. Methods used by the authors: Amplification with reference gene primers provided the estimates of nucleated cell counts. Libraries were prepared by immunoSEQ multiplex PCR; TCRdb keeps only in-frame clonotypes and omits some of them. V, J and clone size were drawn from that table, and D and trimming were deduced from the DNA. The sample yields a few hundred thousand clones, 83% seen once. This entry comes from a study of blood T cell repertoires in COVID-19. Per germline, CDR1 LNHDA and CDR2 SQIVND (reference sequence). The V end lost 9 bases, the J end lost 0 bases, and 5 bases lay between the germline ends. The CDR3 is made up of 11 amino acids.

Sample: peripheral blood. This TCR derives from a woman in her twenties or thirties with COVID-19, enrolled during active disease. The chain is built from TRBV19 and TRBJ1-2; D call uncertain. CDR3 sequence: CASGANYGYTF. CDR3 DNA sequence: TGTGCCAGCGGGGCTAACTATGGCTACACCTTC.